The 27 T cell receptor beta chains presented below share a single source sample, sequenced in a study of glioma-infiltrating T cells after dendritic cell vaccination. TCRdb's copy holds only in-frame clones and misses some; the assay was immunoSEQ multiplex PCR. The table shows 70,000 to 100,000 clones, with around 83% occurring only once. Described time point: after dendritic cell vaccination, including at tumor progression/relapse. Specimen: blood, collected after dendritic cell vaccination. The receptor source for this set is a human donor with glioblastoma.

This rearrangement joins TRBV5-1 to TRBJ1-5; D is possibly TRBD1 (6 bases). This CDR3 has 14 residues. In germline, CDR1 is SGHRS, CDR2 YFSETQ. V was trimmed by 2 bases and J by 4 bases, leaving 10 bases between them. The CDR3 bases are TGCGCCAGCAGCTTACAGGGCGGTAATCAGCCCCAGCATTTT. Translation gives CASSLQGGNQPQHF.

The V gene is TRBV5-6, the J gene TRBJ1-1, with 11 nucleotides matching TRBD1. Trimming removed 4 bases from V and 4 bases from J; junction bases left unmatched: 9. Germline V gene lookup returns CDR1 SGHDT and CDR2 YYEEEE. This CDR3 region has 16 residues. The CDR3 loop is CASSPRGQGALTEAFF. CDR3 in DNA: TGTGCCAGCAGCCCTCGCGGACAGGGGGCACTCACTGAAGCTTTCTTT.

This sequence joins TRBV5-6 and TRBJ2-1; 7 positions agree with TRBD2. The CDR3 totals 17 residues. Germline CDR1 is SGHDT and CDR2 is YYEEEE. Trimming cost V 6 bases and J 3 bases; bases outside gene matches: 15. The DNA for the CDR3 is TGTGCCAGCACCGCGGGGGAGGGCAGGGTTTACTACAATGAGCAGTTCTTC. This encodes CASTAGEGRVYYNEQFF.

This clone was seen a handful of times. V gene TRBV4-3 combines with J gene TRBJ1-4, with 9 nucleotides matching TRBD1. The V segment lost 2 bases and the J segment 10 bases; nucleotides outside the gene matches: 5. The CDR3 loop spans 14 amino acids. Germline assignment: CDR1 LGHNA and CDR2 YSLEER. CDR3 sequence (DNA): TGCGCCAGCAGCCAACGGACAGGGGTTGGAAAACTGTTTTTT. Amino acids: CASSQRTGVGKLFF.

The chain couples TRBV30 to TRBJ1-1; the D is unclear. Germline assignment: CDR1 GTSNPN and CDR2 SVGIG (reference sequence). The CDR3 is 13 amino acids. Trimming removed 2 bases from V and 2 bases from J, with 9 bases in between. The CDR3 loop is CAWSFGLNTEAFF. CDR3 bases: TGTGCCTGGAGTTTCGGTCTCAACACTGAAGCTTTCTTT.

The chain carries TRBV29-1 and TRBJ2-2; TRBD1 is a possible D gene (6 bases). The CDR3 totals 16 residues. Trimming pared 1 base from V and 5 bases from J, leaving 17 bases between. Germline loops: CDR1 SQVTM, CDR2 ANQGSEA. The CDR3 here is CSVEGPHRVGTGELFF. CDR3 nucleotide sequence: TGCAGCGTTGAAGGACCCCACAGGGTAGGGACCGGGGAGCTGTTTTTT.

The rearrangement uses TRBV30 and TRBJ1-4, with D hard to call. This CDR3 has 12 residues. The V end lost 8 bases, the J end lost 7 bases, and 14 bases lay between the germline ends. Germline V gene sequence: CDR1 GTSNPN, CDR2 SVGIG (reference sequence). CDR3 loop: CAALGAGEKLFF. The CDR3 bases are TGTGCCGCCCTAGGAGCCGGTGAAAAACTGTTTTTT.

This clone was seen just once. In DNA form, the CDR3 reads TGTGCTAGTGGTCTTGGACAGGGGGACACTGAAGCTTTCTTT. Translated: CASGLGQGDTEAFF. The chain recombines TRBV12-5 with TRBJ1-1; 10 bases map to TRBD1. V shed 5 bases, J shed 3 bases, and the junction held 3 bases outside the gene matches. The CDR3 covers 14 residues. CDR1 is LGHNT and CDR2 is FRNRAP in the germline V gene.

A few counts support this clone. The chain combines TRBV5-1 with TRBJ2-7, with D maybe TRBD2 (6 bases). The germline CDR1 and CDR2 sequences are SGHRS and YFSETQ. This CDR3 comprises 14 residues. Trimming left V 4 bases short and J 0 bases short, with 11 bases between. The CDR3 coding sequence is TGCGCCAGCAGCCCGGGGGTACACTCCTACGAGCAGTACTTC. This codes for CASSPGVHSYEQYF.

The chain is built from TRBV7-8 and TRBJ2-7, with 7 bases lining up with TRBD2. The ends lost 4 bases at V and 1 base at J; junction bases unmatched: 7. The germline V gene encodes CDR1 SGHVS and CDR2 FQNEAQ. The CDR3 extends over 15 amino acids. CDR3 amino acids: CASSSLGGGSYEQYF. The CDR3 coding sequence is TGTGCCAGCAGCTCCCTCGGCGGGGGTTCCTACGAGCAGTACTTC.

The chain carries TRBV2 and TRBJ1-5, with D uncertain. Germline CDR1 and CDR2: SNHLY and FYNNEI. V lost 6 bases to trimming and J lost 6 bases, with 15 bases between them. CDR3 length equals 14 residues. The CDR3 DNA sequence: TGTGCCAGCAGACTGGGCTGGGAGGGTCAGCCCCAGCATTTT. This gives the protein CASRLGWEGQPQHF.

The chain combines TRBV7-9 with TRBJ2-1; no firm D call. The CDR3 sequence is 12 residues long. V shed 5 bases and J shed 5 bases, with 7 bases lying between them. The germline gives CDR1 SEHNR, CDR2 FQNEAQ (reference sequence). Here the CDR3 reads CASSLRNNEQFF. In DNA, the CDR3 is TGTGCCAGCAGCCTGCGAAACAATGAGCAGTTCTTC.

This clone was observed a handful of times. The chain couples TRBV7-9 to TRBJ2-7, with a weak D call TRBD2 (5 bases). Germline CDR1 and CDR2: SEHNR and FQNEAQ (reference sequence). The CDR3 is made up of 12 amino acids. With 6 bases removed from V and 4 bases from J, the gap between germline ends came to 10 bases. Here the CDR3 reads CASSSEGYEQYF. The CDR3 DNA follows: TGTGCCAGCAGTTCAGAGGGTTACGAGCAGTACTTC.

This chain joins TRBV28 and TRBJ1-4, with TRBD1 as a possible D gene (6 bases). The CDR3 covers 15 residues. V lost 6 bases, J lost 7 bases, and 18 bases lay in between. Germline values: CDR1 MDHEN, CDR2 SYDVKM. As DNA, the CDR3 is TGTGCCAGCAGGCTAGGGATGGGGGCAGGTGAAAAACTGTTTTTT. It encodes CASRLGMGAGEKLFF.

The chain recombines TRBV6-1 with TRBJ1-4, with D unclear. Trimming took 2 bases from V and 7 from J, leaving 20 bases between them. CDR3 size: 17 residues. Germline assignment: CDR1 MNHNS and CDR2 SASEGT. CDR3 residues: CASSEYSGNRESEKLFF. CDR3 DNA: TGTGCCAGCAGTGAATATTCTGGTAATAGGGAGAGTGAAAAACTGTTTTTT.

The gene calls are TRBV5-1 and TRBJ2-4, with 9 bases lining up with TRBD1. The CDR3 consists of 13 residues. From germline, CDR1 is SGHRS and CDR2 YFSETQ. Trimming cost V 4 bases and J 8 bases; bases outside gene matches: 4. The CDR3 loop reads CASSTNRGHIQYF. The CDR3 nucleotides are TGCGCCAGCAGCACGAACAGGGGGCACATTCAGTACTTC.

V is TRBV19 and J is TRBJ1-5; TRBD1 might be the D (5 bases). CDR3 length equals 16 residues. The V and J ends lost 6 bases and 0 bases respectively, with 15 bases between them. The germline gives CDR1 LNHDA, CDR2 SQIVND (reference sequence). DNA for the CDR3: TGTGCCAGTAGGCCCATGACGACAGATAGCAATCAGCCCCAGCATTTT. Translating gives CASRPMTTDSNQPQHF.

The chain recombines TRBV7-2 with TRBJ2-3, with 7 bases matching TRBD2. The germline CDR1 and CDR2 sequences are SGHTA and FQGNSA. CDR3 size: 13 residues. Trimming removed 4 bases from V and 8 bases from J; junction bases left unmatched: 6. CDR3 residues: CASSSSREGTQYF. The CDR3 bases are TGTGCCAGCAGCTCCTCCAGGGAGGGTACGCAGTATTTT.

The chain carries TRBV6-1 and TRBJ2-7; 9 bases line up with TRBD1. The ends lost 6 bases at V and 2 bases at J; junction bases unmatched: 2. The CDR3 spans 13 residues. CDR1 and CDR2 (germline): MNHNS, SASEGT. The CDR3 reads CASRDRGTYEQYF. DNA for the CDR3: TGTGCCAGCAGGGACAGGGGCACCTACGAGCAGTACTTC.

This clone was observed a handful of times. The V gene is TRBV5-8, the J gene TRBJ2-2; D perhaps matches TRBD2 (6 bases). This CDR3 is 14 amino acids long. Germline CDR1 SGHTS, CDR2 YDEGEE. With 0 bases removed from V and 10 bases from J, the gap between germline ends came to 13 bases. The CDR3 nucleotides are TGTGCCAGCAGCTTGGAGTTCCGGGGACTGGAGCTGTTTTTT. Translated: CASSLEFRGLELFF.

The chain links TRBV6-5 to TRBJ1-1, with D maybe TRBD1 (6 bases). The CDR3 consists of 15 residues. The V gene lost 6 bases and the J gene lost 0 bases, with 14 bases spanning the gap. CDR1 and CDR2 (germline): MNHEY, SVGAGI. Here the CDR3 DNA reads TGTGCCAGCAGCCATCGGGACAATCTGAACACTGAAGCTTTCTTT. Translated: CASSHRDNLNTEAFF.

The chain couples TRBV7-2 to TRBJ2-5, with 10 bases fitting TRBD2. Germline V gives CDR1 SGHTA, CDR2 FQGNSA. The CDR3 loop spans 15 amino acids. Trimming took 4 bases from V and 5 from J; bases not matched to a gene: 7. DNA for the CDR3: TGTGCCAGCAGCTCCTATAGCGGGGGGCGGGAGACCCAGTACTTC. Protein sequence: CASSSYSGGRETQYF. Full variable domain (missing parts from reference TRBV7-2 and TRBJ2-5): GAGVSQSPSNKVTEKGKDVELRCDPISGHTALYWYRQSLGQGLEFLIYFQGNSAPDKSGLPSDRFSAERTGGSVSTLTIQRTQQEDSAVYLCASSSYSGGRETQYFGPGTRLLVL.

Only a few counts were recorded for this clone. The chain couples TRBV5-6 to TRBJ2-2; no reliable D call. Per the germline V gene, CDR1 is SGHDT and CDR2 is YYEEEE. The V end lost 5 bases, the J end lost 5 bases, and 10 bases lay between the germline ends. This CDR3 has 13 amino acids. The chain's CDR3 is CASRGRRTGELFF. CDR3 in DNA: TGTGCCAGCAGGGGTAGGCGGACCGGGGAGCTGTTTTTT.

V gene TRBV10-3 combines with J gene TRBJ1-6; tentatively, D is TRBD1 (6 bases). This CDR3 region has 16 residues. Germline V gene data show CDR1 as ENHRY and CDR2 as SYGVKD. V lost 3 bases, J lost 4 bases, and 13 bases lay in between. The CDR3 bases are TGTGCCATCAGTGAAGTAAGAGGGGGATATAATTCACCCCTCCACTTT. Protein product: CAISEVRGGYNSPLHF.

V gene TRBV4-3 combines with J gene TRBJ1-2; TRBD1 might be the D (5 bases). Germline assignment: CDR1 LGHNA and CDR2 YSLEER. The CDR3 has 14 residues. V lost 1 base, J lost 5 bases, and 11 bases lay in between. In DNA form, the CDR3 reads TGCGCCAGCAGCCAAGCTCGACAGAGTTATGGCTACACCTTC. It is translated as CASSQARQSYGYTF.

The chain combines TRBV5-1 with TRBJ1-2; 7 positions match TRBD1. Germline loops: CDR1 SGHRS, CDR2 YFSETQ. The junction had 10 bases not matched to a gene; V was cut back by 5 bases and J by 0 bases. This CDR3 region has 16 residues. In DNA form, the CDR3 reads TGCGCCAGCAGTTTGACAGGGATGTACGCTAACTATGGCTACACCTTC. Translation gives CASSLTGMYANYGYTF. Complete variable domain (other parts from reference TRBV5-1 and TRBJ1-2): KAGVTQTPRYLIKTRGQQVTLSCSPISGHRSVSWYQQTPGQGLQFLFEYFSETQRNKGNFPGRFSGRQFSNSRSEMNVSTLELGDSALYLCASSLTGMYANYGYTFGSGTRLTVV.

The rearrangement links TRBV11-2 to TRBJ1-1; tentative D call: TRBD1 (5 bases). CDR3 length: 14 amino acids. V dropped 4 bases and J dropped 4 bases, with 13 bases sitting between them. Germline V gene lookup returns CDR1 SGHAT and CDR2 FQNNGV. The CDR3 coding sequence is TGTGCCAGCAGCTATCAGGGTGACGGCACTGAAGCTTTCTTT. Translation: CASSYQGDGTEAFF.